Listed here are 15 T cell receptor beta chains from one sample, sequenced in a study of shared clonotypes between healthy human individuals. Only in-frame clones appear in the TCRdb table, and some are missing; sequencing was by immunoSEQ multiplex PCR. The table has roughly 2,500,000 clones, roughly 93% seen once. Source material: naive CD4+ T cells from PBMCs. Subset here: CD45RA+ positively selected. Receptor source: a man in his late teens or twenties in good health. Some clones in this sample may be carry-over from other donors' samples.

V usage is TRBV20-1 and J usage is TRBJ2-1, with D possibly being TRBD2 (6 bases). The CDR3 runs to 10 residues. Trimming removed 6 bases from V and 9 bases from J, with 9 bases in between. Germline values: CDR1 DFQATT, CDR2 SNEGSKA (reference sequence). CDR3 residues: CSAAGSEQFF. DNA of the CDR3: TGCAGTGCCGCCGGGAGTGAGCAGTTCTTC.

Of note for this clone: The same CDR3 also results from other DNA sequences found in this sample. This rearrangement joins TRBV6-5 to TRBJ1-2, with 11 bases fitting TRBD1. J lost 2 bases, V lost 5 bases, and 1 base had no gene match. The CDR3 spans 14 residues. Germline CDR1 and CDR2: MNHEY and SVGAGI. Here the CDR3 reads CASSRDRGNYGYTF. The CDR3, as DNA: TGTGCCAGCAGTCGGGACAGGGGGAACTATGGCTACACCTTC.

This clone was seen only a few times. Here the CDR3 reads CASSATLLVQPQHF. The CDR3 DNA reads TGTGCCAGCAGTGCCACTCTATTAGTTCAGCCCCAGCATTTT. The rearrangement uses TRBV6-1 and TRBJ1-5; D not resolved. Trimming left V 4 bases short and J 6 bases short, with 13 bases between. In germline, CDR1 is MNHNS, CDR2 SASEGT. The CDR3 contains 14 residues.

V and J are TRBV27 and TRBJ2-5; TRBD2 is a possible D gene (7 bases). Looked up from germline, CDR1 is MNHEY and CDR2 is SMNVEV (reference sequence). CDR3 length equals 16 residues. The V gene lost 2 bases and the J gene lost 0 bases, with 13 bases spanning the gap. The CDR3 region has the DNA TGTGCCAGCAGTTTAGGGGGGGCACAGTACCAAGAGACCCAGTACTTC. It specifies CASSLGGAQYQETQYF.

Remarks on this clone: The identical CDR3 is also encoded by other nucleotide sequences in the sample. This sequence joins TRBV7-3 and TRBJ1-3; D is uncertain. The CDR3 spans 15 residues. In germline, CDR1 is SGHTA, CDR2 FQGTGA. V was trimmed by 2 bases and J by 3 bases, leaving 11 bases between them. This CDR3 is CASSLGPGSGNTIYF. As DNA, the CDR3 is TGTGCCAGCAGCTTAGGACCGGGGAGTGGAAACACCATATATTTT.

The chain has TRBV5-4 and TRBJ2-1; 10 bases are a match to TRBD2. The CDR3 runs 16 residues. CDR1 and CDR2 from the germline V gene are SGHNT and YYREEE (reference sequence). V trimming: 2 bases; J trimming: 0 bases; junction bases outside the gene matches: 2. The CDR3 DNA reads TGTGCCAGCAGCTTCATAGCGGGAGGCTCCTACAATGAGCAGTTCTTC. As protein: CASSFIAGGSYNEQFF.

V and J are TRBV10-3 and TRBJ1-5, with TRBD1 identical over 7 bases. J was trimmed by 3 bases and V by 8 bases; bases with no gene match: 10. The CDR3 has 15 residues. Per germline, CDR1 ENHRY and CDR2 SYGVKD. CDR3 in amino acids: CAIAEGQLDNQPQHF. CDR3 sequence (DNA): TGTGCCATCGCCGAGGGACAGCTCGACAATCAGCCCCAGCATTTT.

The rearrangement joins TRBV2 to TRBJ2-6; D call uncertain. The CDR3 spans 14 residues. Germline-derived CDR1 and CDR2 are SNHLY and FYNNEI. V was clipped by 6 bases and J by 1 base, with 7 bases between them. The CDR3 loop is CASSFTSGANVLTF. In DNA, the CDR3 is TGTGCCAGCAGCTTCACTTCTGGGGCCAACGTCCTGACTTTC.

The chain links TRBV5-6 to TRBJ2-3, with 10 bases fitting TRBD2. The CDR3 spans 15 residues. The germline V gene has CDR1 SGHDT and CDR2 YYEEEE. V dropped 1 base and J dropped 5; count of bases not matched to a gene: 4. The DNA for the CDR3 is TGTGCCAGCAGCTTGCCTAGCGGGAGTTTAGATACGCAGTATTTT. Protein product: CASSLPSGSLDTQYF.

This clone came up once. The chain joins TRBV9 to TRBJ2-6; a weak D match, TRBD2 (5 bases). CDR3 length equals 18 residues. Germline V gene lookup returns CDR1 SGDLS and CDR2 YYNGEE. Trimming took off 4 bases at V and 1 base at J, with 18 bases between the two ends. In nucleotides, the CDR3 is TGTGCCAGCAGCACGACGAAAGGCCGGGAATCTGGGGCCAACGTCCTGACTTTC. Translating it yields CASSTTKGRESGANVLTF.

Remarks on this clone: Different DNA sequences within this sample yield the same CDR3. The CDR3 sequence is CASSLLDTQYF. The CDR3 coding sequence is TGTGCCAGCAGCTTACTGGATACGCAGTATTTT. This chain uses TRBV7-9 with TRBJ2-3, with D hard to call. Trimming took off 2 bases at V and 6 bases at J, with 3 bases between the two ends. CDR1 and CDR2 from the germline V gene are SEHNR and FQNEAQ (reference sequence). The CDR3 has 11 amino acids.

V and J are TRBV19 and TRBJ1-1; 7 bases agree with TRBD1. Germline assignment: CDR1 LNHDA and CDR2 SQIVND (reference sequence). J gave up 4 bases and V 9 bases, and 11 bases lay outside the gene matches. The CDR3 is made up of 14 amino acids. This CDR3 is CASRDSGGATEAFF. CDR3 coding DNA: TGTGCCAGCAGGGACAGTGGGGGGGCCACTGAAGCTTTCTTT.

V usage is TRBV7-3 and J usage is TRBJ2-2; TRBD2 matches 7 bases. The CDR3 has 16 residues. Per the germline V gene, CDR1 is SGHTA and CDR2 is FQGTGA. With V trimmed by 2 bases and J by 3 bases, 6 bases remained unmatched. The CDR3 loop reads CASSLFSSGYTGELFF. CDR3 nucleotide sequence: TGTGCCAGCAGCTTATTTTCTAGCGGTTACACCGGGGAGCTGTTTTTT.

This clone has more than one count but fewer than ten. The rearrangement joins TRBV19 to TRBJ2-1; the D gene could be TRBD1 or TRBD2 (6 bases each). Germline V gene lookup returns CDR1 LNHDA and CDR2 SQIVND (reference sequence). V lost 2 bases, J lost 4 bases, and 12 bases lay in between. The CDR3 has 15 amino acids. The CDR3 loop reads CASSIPRRGYNEQFF. In nucleotides, the CDR3 is TGTGCCAGTAGTATACCGCGGAGGGGGTACAATGAGCAGTTCTTC.

The chain has TRBV7-9 and TRBJ2-5, with D hard to call. This CDR3 region has 15 residues. V was shortened by 4 bases and J by 4 bases, with 16 bases between the two germline ends. The V gene's germline CDR1 is SEHNR and CDR2 FQNEAQ (reference sequence). The CDR3 nucleotides are TGTGCCAGCAGCTCCTCCCCGGAGCGCTCAGAGACCCAGTACTTC. This gives the protein CASSSSPERSETQYF.